A few counts support the clone carrying this T cell receptor (beta chain). Documented time point: newly diagnosed GD, antithyroid drugs for less than 3 months. Scientists built the TCR library using RNA that was extracted from PBMCs. American Thyroid Association guidelines served as the basis for diagnosing Graves' disease. Arm-PCR with iRepertoire HTBI primers amplified the CDR3 regions for these TCR beta libraries. TCRdb passed the multiplex PCR reads through MiXCR, listing each CDR3 protein once. The sample lists around 420,000 distinct CDR3 sequences; roughly a sixth were seen once. The sample comes from a study of regulatory T cells in long-lasting Graves disease. V shed 5 bases and J shed 11 bases, with 22 bases lying between them. This CDR3 comprises 15 residues. Germline CDR1 reads SNHLY; CDR2 reads FYNNEI.

The clonotype comes from a female donor with Graves disease. Sequencing used peripheral blood mononuclear cells (PBMCs), obtained at new diagnosis, from a patient treated with antithyroid drugs. The chain employs TRBV2 and TRBJ1-5, with D tentatively TRBD1 (5 bases). CDR3 in amino acids: CASSTTPRGRGSQHF. For the CDR3, the DNA is TGTGCCAGCAGTACAACACCCCGGGGCCGGGGGTCCCAGCATTTT.